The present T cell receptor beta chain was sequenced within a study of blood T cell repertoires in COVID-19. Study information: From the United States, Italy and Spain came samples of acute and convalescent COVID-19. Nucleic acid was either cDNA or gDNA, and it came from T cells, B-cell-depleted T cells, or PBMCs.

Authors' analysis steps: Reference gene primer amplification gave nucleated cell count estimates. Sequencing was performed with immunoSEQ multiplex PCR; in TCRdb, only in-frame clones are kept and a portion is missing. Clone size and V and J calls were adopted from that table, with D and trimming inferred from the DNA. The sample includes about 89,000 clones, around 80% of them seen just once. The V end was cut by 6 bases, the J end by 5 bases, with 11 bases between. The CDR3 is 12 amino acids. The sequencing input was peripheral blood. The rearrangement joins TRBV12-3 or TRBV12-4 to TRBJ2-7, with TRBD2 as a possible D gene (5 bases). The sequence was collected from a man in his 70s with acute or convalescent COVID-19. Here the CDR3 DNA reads TGTGCCAGCAGAGCGGCGGGCAACGAGCAGTACTTC. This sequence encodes CASRAAGNEQYF.